This T cell receptor (beta chain) was retrieved from a study of shared clonotypes between healthy human individuals. Study-wide results and caveats: Rarefaction showed sorted-subset sequencing was incomplete despite large depth. Relative to clonotypes present in all four donors, those not shared had lower generation probabilities.

Deep-level assay runs were performed. The method was immunoSEQ multiplex PCR; TCRdb's version includes in-frame clones alone and lacks a portion of them. The table has about 2 million clones, 90% to 95% seen once. From CD4+ cells came CD45RA+ naive and CD45RA-negative memory subsets. Trimming took 1 base from V and 3 from J, leaving 12 bases between them. Germline V lookup: CDR1 KGHSH, CDR2 LQKENI. CDR3 size: 15 residues. Comment on this clone: The antigen remains unidentified. This sequence may be a read error, since a much larger clone differs from it by one base. This same CDR3 is encoded by further DNA sequences in the sample.

The chain joins TRBV18 to TRBJ1-1, with D tentatively TRBD1 (5 bases). The sample was naive CD4+ T cells sorted from blood. The subset is: CD45RA+ positively selected. The clonotype comes from a man between 18 and 35 years old in good health. The CDR3 nucleotides are TGTGCCAGCTCACCACGATGGGGAGGGGACACTGAAGCTTTCTTT. Encoded protein: CASSPRWGGDTEAFF. Combining the CDR3 with reference TRBV18 and TRBJ1-1 gives the whole variable domain NAGVMQNPRHLVRRRGQEARLRCSPMKGHSHVYWYRQLPEEGLKFMVYLQKENIIDESGMPKERFSAEFPKEGPSILRIQQVVRGDSAAYFCASSPRWGGDTEAFFGQGTRLTVV.